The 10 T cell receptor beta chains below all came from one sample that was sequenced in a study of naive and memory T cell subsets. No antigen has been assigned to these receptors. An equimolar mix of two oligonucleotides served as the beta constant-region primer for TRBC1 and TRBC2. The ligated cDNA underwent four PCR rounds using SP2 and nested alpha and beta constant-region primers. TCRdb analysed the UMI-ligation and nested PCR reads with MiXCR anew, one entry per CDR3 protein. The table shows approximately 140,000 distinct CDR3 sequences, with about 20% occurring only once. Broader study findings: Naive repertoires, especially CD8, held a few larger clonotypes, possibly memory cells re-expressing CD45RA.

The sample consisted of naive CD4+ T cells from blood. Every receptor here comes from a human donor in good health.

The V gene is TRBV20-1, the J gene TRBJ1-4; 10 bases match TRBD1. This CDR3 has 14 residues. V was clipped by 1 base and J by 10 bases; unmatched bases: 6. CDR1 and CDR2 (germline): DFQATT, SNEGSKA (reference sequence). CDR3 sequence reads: CSARVGTGVGKLFF. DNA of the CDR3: TGCAGTGCTAGAGTCGGGACAGGGGTCGGAAAACTGTTTTTT.

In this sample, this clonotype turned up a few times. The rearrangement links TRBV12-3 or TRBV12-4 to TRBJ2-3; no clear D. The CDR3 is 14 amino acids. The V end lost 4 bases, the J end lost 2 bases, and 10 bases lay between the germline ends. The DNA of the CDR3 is TGTGCCAGCAGTTCGTGGAGCACCACAGATACGCAGTATTTT. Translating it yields CASSSWSTTDTQYF.

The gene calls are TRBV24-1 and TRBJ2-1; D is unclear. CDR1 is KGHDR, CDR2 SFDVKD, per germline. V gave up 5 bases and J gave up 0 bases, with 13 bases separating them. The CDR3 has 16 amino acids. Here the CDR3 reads CATSAAEARSYNEQFF. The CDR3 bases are TGTGCCACCAGTGCGGCGGAAGCCCGCTCCTACAATGAGCAGTTCTTC.

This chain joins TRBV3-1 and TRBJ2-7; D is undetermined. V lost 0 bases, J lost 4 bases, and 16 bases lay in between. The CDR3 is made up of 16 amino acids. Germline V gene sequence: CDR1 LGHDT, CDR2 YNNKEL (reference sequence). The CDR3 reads CASSQDSEQLIYEQYF. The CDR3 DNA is TGTGCCAGCAGCCAAGATAGTGAACAGCTGATTTACGAGCAGTACTTC.

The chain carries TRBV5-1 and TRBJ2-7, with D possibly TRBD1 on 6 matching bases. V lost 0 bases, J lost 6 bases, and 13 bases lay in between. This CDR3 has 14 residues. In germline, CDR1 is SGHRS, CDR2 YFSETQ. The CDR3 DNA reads TGCGCCAGCAGCTTGGTCTCAGGGGTAGTCGAGCAGTACTTC. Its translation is CASSLVSGVVEQYF.

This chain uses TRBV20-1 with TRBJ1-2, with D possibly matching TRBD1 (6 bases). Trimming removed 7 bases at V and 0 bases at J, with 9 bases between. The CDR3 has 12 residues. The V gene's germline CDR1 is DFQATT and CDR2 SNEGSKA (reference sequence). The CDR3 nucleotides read TGCAGTGGAGGGGGTTCTAACTATGGCTACACCTTC. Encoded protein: CSGGGSNYGYTF.

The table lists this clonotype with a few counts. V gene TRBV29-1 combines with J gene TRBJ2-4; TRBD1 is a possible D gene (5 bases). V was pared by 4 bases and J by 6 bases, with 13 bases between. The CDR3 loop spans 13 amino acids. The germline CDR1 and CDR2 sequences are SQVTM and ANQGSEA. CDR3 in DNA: TGCAGCGTTGTAGGCCAGGGAAGAAACATTCAGTACTTC. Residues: CSVVGQGRNIQYF.

The CDR3 DNA is TGTGCCAGCAGTTTATGGAATAATCTGGGTTCACCCCTCCACTTT. Its translation is CASSLWNNLGSPLHF. The chain is built from TRBV27 and TRBJ1-6; D uncertain. Germline CDR1 reads MNHEY; CDR2 reads SMNVEV (reference sequence). The CDR3 is 15 residues long. V was pared by 1 base and J by 9 bases, with 13 bases between.

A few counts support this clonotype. The CDR3 coding sequence is TGCAGTGCTCGTCCCGGGACAGGGCGGCACACTGAAGCTTTCTTT. Its translation is CSARPGTGRHTEAFF. The chain carries TRBV20-1 and TRBJ1-1; 9 bases line up with TRBD1. This CDR3 comprises 15 residues. Per germline, CDR1 DFQATT and CDR2 SNEGSKA (reference sequence). Trimming removed 5 bases from V and 3 bases from J; junction bases left unmatched: 10.

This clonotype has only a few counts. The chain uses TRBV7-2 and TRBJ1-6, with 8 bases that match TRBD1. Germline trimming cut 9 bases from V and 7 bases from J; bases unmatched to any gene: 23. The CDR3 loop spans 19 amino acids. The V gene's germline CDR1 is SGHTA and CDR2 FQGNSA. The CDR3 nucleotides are TGTGCCAGTAGGATTACAGGGACAGGAAACAGGTTGGGCAATTCACCCCTCCACTTT. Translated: CASRITGTGNRLGNSPLHF.